These 7 T cell receptor beta chains share one sample of origin, sequenced in a study of beta chain features in type 1 diabetes. Every isolated RNA sample was fully reverse transcribed, so sequencing captured expressed TCRB transcripts. Only in-frame clones appear in the TCRdb table, and some are missing; sequencing was by immunoSEQ multiplex PCR. The repertoire holds about 210,000 clones, with roughly 10% as singletons. The sequencing input was central memory CD4+ T cells from blood. The receptors shown here come from a man aged 18 to 29 in good health.

The chain recombines TRBV11-2 with TRBJ2-3, with D perhaps given as TRBD1 or TRBD2 (5 bases each). Germline V gene lookup returns CDR1 SGHAT and CDR2 FQNNGV. CDR3 size: 15 residues. V gave up 0 bases and J gave up 1 base, with 8 bases separating them. CDR3 sequence reads: CASSLDGAGTDTQYF. The CDR3 nucleotides read TGTGCCAGCAGCTTAGACGGGGCGGGCACAGATACGCAGTATTTT.

The rearrangement links TRBV4-3 to TRBJ2-7; tentative D call: TRBD1 (5 bases). Trimming removed 0 bases from V and 0 bases from J, with 12 bases in between. CDR1 and CDR2 from the germline V gene are LGHNA and YSLEER. The CDR3 extends over 16 amino acids. The CDR3 bases are TGCGCCAGCAGCCAAGATCCTGGGGCAAACTCCTACGAGCAGTACTTC. Translation gives CASSQDPGANSYEQYF.

The rearrangement links TRBV5-1 to TRBJ2-3; TRBD2 matches at 13 bases. Germline V gives CDR1 SGHRS, CDR2 YFSETQ. V lost 5 bases, J lost 4 bases, and 7 bases stayed unmatched. CDR3 length equals 16 residues. CDR3 DNA sequence: TGCGCCAGCAGGCTACTAGCGGGAGGGGCTTCAGATACGCAGTATTTT. This codes for CASRLLAGGASDTQYF.

The chain has TRBV6-4 and TRBJ1-5, with D tentatively TRBD1 (6 bases). The V gene lost 6 bases and the J gene lost 2 bases, with 20 bases spanning the gap. The length of the CDR3 is 17 residues. Germline V gene lookup returns CDR1 MRHNA and CDR2 SNTAGT. For the CDR3, the DNA is TGTGCCAGCAGCCTGAGGGGGTCCACCGAGGGCAATCAGCCCCAGCATTTT. This codes for CASSLRGSTEGNQPQHF.

The V call is TRBV7-9, the J call TRBJ2-1; D uncertain. The CDR3 has 14 amino acids. Germline lookup yields CDR1 SEHNR and CDR2 FQNEAQ (reference sequence). Trimming removed 2 bases at V and 6 bases at J, with 11 bases between. CDR3 residues: CASSLKLGINEQFF. The CDR3 nucleotides read TGTGCCAGCAGCTTAAAACTGGGAATCAATGAGCAGTTCTTC.

The J gene is TRBJ2-7, the V gene TRBV29-1; maybe TRBD2 (5 bases). CDR1 SQVTM and CDR2 ANQGSEA come from the germline V gene. The CDR3 has 13 residues. V was shortened by 6 bases and J by 0 bases, with 12 bases between the two germline ends. In nucleotides, the CDR3 is TGCAGCGTCGGACTGCGGAGCTCCTACGAGCAGTACTTC. Its protein product is CSVGLRSSYEQYF.

There are a few counts of this clone. This sequence may be a read error, since a much larger clone differs from it by one base. Other DNA sequences within the sample encode an identical CDR3. The CDR3 nucleotides read TGTGCCAGCAGTTGGTACCAAGAGACCCAGTACTTC. Translating it yields CASSWYQETQYF. The chain uses TRBV7-3 and TRBJ2-5; no clear D gene. Germline lookup yields CDR1 SGHTA and CDR2 FQGTGA. This CDR3 comprises 12 residues. V dropped 6 bases and J dropped 0 bases, with 5 bases sitting between them.